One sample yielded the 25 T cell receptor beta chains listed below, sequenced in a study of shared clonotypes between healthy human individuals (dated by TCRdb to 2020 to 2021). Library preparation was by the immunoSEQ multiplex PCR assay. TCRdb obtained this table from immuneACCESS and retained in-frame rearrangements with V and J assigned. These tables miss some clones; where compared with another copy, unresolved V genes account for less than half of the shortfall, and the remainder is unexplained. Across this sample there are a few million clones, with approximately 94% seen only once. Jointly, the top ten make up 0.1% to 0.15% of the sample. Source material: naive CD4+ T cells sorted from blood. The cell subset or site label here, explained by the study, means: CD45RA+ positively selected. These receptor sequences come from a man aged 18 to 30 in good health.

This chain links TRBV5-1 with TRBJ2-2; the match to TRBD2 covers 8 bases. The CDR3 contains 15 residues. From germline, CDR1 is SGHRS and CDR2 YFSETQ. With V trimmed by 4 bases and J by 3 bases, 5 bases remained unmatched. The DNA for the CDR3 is TGCGCCAGCAGCCCGGGGGGGACATACACCGGGGAGCTGTTTTTT. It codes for CASSPGGTYTGELFF. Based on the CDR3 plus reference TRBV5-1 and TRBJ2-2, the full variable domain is KAGVTQTPRYLIKTRGQQVTLSCSPISGHRSVSWYQQTPGQGLQFLFEYFSETQRNKGNFPGRFSGRQFSNSRSEMNVSTLELGDSALYLCASSPGGTYTGELFFGEGSRLTVL.

CDR3 in amino acids: CASSKVDSGGPDTQYF. The DNA for the CDR3 is TGTGCCAGCAGCAAAGTCGATAGCGGGGGCCCAGATACGCAGTATTTT. V is TRBV21-1 and J is TRBJ2-3; TRBD2 is the table's D call, not checked against the DNA. TRBV21-1 is given as a pseudogene. This CDR3 contains 16 residues.

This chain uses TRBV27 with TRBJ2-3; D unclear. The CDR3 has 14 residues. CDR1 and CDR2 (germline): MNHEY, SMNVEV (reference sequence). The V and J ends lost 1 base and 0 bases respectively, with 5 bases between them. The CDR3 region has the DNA TGTGCCAGCAGTTTATGGGCGAGCACAGATACGCAGTATTTT. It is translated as CASSLWASTDTQYF.

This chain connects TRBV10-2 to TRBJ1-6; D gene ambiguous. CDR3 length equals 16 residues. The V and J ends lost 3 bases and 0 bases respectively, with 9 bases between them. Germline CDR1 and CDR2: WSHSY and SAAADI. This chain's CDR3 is CASSEGGSSYNSPLHF. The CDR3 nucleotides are TGCGCCAGCAGTGAAGGCGGTTCCTCCTATAATTCACCCCTCCACTTT.

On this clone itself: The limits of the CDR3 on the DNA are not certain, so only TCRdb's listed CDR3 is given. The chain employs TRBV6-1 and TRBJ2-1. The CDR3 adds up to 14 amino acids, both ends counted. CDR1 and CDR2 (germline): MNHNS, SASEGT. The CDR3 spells CASSESPEYVGQFF.

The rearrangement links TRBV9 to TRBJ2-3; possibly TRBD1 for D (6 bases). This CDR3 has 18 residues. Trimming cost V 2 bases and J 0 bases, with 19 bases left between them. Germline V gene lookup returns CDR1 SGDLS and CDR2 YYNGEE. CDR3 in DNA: TGTGCCAGCAGCGTGTCGACTGACGGGACACGGAGCACAGATACGCAGTATTTT. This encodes CASSVSTDGTRSTDTQYF.

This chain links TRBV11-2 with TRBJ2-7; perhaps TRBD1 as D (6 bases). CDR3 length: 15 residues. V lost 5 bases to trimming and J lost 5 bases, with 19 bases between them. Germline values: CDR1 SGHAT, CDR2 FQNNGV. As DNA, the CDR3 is TGTGCCAGCAGCCCATCCGGGACAAAAGGGGACGAGCAGTACTTC. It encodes CASSPSGTKGDEQYF.

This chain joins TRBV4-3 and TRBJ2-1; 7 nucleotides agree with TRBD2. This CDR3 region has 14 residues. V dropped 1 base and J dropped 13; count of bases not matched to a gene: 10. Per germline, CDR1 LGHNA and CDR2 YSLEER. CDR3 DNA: TGCGCCAGCAGCCAAGGGGATCAGCGGGGCAGACAGTTCTTC. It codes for CASSQGDQRGRQFF.

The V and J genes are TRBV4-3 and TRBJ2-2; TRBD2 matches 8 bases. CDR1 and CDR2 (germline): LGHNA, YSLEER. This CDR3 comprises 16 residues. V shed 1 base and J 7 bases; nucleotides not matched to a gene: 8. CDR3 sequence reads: CASSQGTSGGIGELFF. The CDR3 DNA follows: TGCGCCAGCAGCCAAGGAACTAGCGGAGGGATCGGGGAGCTGTTTTTT.

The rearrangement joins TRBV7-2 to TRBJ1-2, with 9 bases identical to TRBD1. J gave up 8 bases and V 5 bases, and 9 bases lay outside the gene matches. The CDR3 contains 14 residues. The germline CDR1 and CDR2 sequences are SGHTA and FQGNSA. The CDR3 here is CASSPRDRVWGYTF. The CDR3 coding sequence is TGTGCCAGCAGCCCCCGGGACAGGGTTTGGGGCTACACCTTC.

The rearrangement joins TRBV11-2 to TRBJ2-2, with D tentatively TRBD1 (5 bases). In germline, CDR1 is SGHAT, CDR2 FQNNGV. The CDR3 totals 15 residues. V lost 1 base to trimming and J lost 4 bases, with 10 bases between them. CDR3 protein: CASSLGRAVTGELFF. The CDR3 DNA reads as TGTGCCAGCAGCTTAGGCAGGGCGGTCACCGGGGAGCTGTTTTTT.

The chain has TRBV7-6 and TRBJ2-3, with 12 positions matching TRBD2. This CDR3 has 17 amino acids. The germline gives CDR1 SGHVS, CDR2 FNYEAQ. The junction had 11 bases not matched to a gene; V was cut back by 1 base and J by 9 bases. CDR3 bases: TGTGCCAGCAGCTTAGGGGCTAGCGGGGGGGCCATAGTGACGCAGTATTTT. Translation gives CASSLGASGGAIVTQYF.

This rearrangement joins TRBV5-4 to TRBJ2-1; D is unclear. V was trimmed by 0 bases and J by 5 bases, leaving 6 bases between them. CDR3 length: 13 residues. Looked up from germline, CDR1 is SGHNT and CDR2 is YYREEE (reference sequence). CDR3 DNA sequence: TGTGCCAGCAGCTTGGCCCTTCACAATGAGCAGTTCTTC. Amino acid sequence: CASSLALHNEQFF. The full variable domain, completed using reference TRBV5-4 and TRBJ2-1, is ETGVTQSPTHLIKTRGQQVTLRCSSQSGHNTVSWYQQALGQGPQFIFQYYREEENGRGNFPPRFSGLQFPNYSSELNVNALELDDSALYLCASSLALHNEQFFGPGTRLTVL.

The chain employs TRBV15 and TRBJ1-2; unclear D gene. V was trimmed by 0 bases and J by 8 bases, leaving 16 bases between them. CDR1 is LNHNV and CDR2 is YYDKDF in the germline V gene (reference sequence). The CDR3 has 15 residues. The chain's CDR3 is CATSRDTALFRGYTF. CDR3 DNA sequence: TGTGCCACCAGCAGAGATACGGCCCTCTTTCGAGGCTACACCTTC. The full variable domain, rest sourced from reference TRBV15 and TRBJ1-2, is DAMVIQNPRYQVTQFGKPVTLSCSQTLNHNVMYWYQQKSSQAPKLLFHYYDKDFNNEADTPDNFQSRRPNTSFCFLDIRSPGLGDTAMYLCATSRDTALFRGYTFGSGTRLTVV.

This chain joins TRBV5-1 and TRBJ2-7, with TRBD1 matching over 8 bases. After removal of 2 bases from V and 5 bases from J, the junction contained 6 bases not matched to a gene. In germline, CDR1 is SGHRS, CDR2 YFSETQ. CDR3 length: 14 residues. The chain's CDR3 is CASSFPGGMDEQYF. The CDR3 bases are TGCGCCAGCAGCTTTCCAGGGGGCATGGACGAGCAGTACTTC.

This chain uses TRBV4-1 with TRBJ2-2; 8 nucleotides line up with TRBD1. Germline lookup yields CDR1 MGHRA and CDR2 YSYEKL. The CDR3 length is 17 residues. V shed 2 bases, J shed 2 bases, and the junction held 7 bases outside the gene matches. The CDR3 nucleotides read TGCGCCAGCAGCCAACTTGGGACAGGCAGAAACACCGGGGAGCTGTTTTTT. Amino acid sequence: CASSQLGTGRNTGELFF.

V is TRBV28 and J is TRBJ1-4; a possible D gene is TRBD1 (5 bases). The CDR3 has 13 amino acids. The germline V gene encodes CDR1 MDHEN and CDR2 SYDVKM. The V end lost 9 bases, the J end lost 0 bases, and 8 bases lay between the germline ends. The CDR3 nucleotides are TGTGCCAGTTCGACAGCAACTAATGAAAAACTGTTTTTT. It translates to CASSTATNEKLFF.

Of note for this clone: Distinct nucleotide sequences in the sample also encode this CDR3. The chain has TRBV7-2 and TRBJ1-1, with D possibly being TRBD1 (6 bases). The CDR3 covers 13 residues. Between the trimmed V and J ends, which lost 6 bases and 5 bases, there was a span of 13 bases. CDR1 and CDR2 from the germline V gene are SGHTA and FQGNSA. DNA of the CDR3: TGTGCCAGCAGTTTACAGGGTGGGACTGAAGCTTTCTTT. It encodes CASSLQGGTEAFF.

CDR3 residues: CASSLLGLAPLHF. CDR3 DNA sequence: TGTGCCAGCTCACTGTTGGGATTAGCACCCCTCCACTTT. The chain uses TRBV18 and TRBJ1-6; D gene uncertain. The CDR3 loop spans 13 amino acids. V lost 4 bases and J lost 11, with 12 bases in between. Germline lookup yields CDR1 KGHSH and CDR2 LQKENI.

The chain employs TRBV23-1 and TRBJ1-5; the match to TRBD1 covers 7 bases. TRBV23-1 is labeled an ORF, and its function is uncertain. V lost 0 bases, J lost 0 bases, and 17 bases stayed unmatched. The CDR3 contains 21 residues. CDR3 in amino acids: CASSQSAEGGDSGYSNQPQHF. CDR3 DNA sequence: TGCGCCAGCAGTCAATCGGCGGAGGGTGGGGACAGCGGGTATAGCAATCAGCCCCAGCATTTT.

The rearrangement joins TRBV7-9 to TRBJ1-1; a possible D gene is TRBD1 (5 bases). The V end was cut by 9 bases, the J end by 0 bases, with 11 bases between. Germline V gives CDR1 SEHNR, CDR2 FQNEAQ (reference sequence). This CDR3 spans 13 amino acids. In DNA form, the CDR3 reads TGTGCCAGTTCAACAGGACTGAACACTGAAGCTTTCTTT. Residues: CASSTGLNTEAFF.

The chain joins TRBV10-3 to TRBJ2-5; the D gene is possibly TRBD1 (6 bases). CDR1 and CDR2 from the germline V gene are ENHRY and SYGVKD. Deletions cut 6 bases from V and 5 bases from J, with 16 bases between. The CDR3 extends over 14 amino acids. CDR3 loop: CAISQQGIGETQYF. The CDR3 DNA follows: TGTGCCATCAGCCAACAGGGAATTGGGGAGACCCAGTACTTC.

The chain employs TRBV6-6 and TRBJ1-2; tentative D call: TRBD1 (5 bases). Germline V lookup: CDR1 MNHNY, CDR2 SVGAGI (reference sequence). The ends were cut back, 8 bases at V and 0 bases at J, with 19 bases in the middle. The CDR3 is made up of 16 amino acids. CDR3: CASHRGLSTPNYGYTF. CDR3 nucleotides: TGTGCCAGCCACCGGGGACTTTCGACTCCTAACTATGGCTACACCTTC.

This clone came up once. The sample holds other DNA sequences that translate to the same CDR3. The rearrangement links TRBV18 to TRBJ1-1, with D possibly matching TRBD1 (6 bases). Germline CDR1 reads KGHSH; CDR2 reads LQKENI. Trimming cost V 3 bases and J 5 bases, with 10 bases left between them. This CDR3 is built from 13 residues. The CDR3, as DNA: TGTGCCAGCTCACCGGGGGCGGGAACTGAAGCTTTCTTT. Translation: CASSPGAGTEAFF.

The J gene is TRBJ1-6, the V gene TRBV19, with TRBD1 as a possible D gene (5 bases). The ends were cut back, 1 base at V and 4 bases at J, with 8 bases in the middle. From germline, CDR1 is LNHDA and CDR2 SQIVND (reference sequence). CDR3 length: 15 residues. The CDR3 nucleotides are TGTGCCAGTAGTATAGGGGGGGGTTATAATTCACCCCTCCACTTT. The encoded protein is CASSIGGGYNSPLHF.